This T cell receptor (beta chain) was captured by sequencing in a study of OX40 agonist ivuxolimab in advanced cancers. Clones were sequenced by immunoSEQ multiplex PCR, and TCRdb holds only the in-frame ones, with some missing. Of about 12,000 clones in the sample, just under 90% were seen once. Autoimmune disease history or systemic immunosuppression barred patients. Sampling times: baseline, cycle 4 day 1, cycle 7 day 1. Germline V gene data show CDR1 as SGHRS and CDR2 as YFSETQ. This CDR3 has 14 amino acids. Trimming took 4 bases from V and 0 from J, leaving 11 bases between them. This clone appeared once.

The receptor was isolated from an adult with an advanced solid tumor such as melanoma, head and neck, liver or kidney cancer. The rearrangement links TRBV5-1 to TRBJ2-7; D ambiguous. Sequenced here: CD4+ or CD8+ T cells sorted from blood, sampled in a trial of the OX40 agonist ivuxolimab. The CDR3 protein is CASSLDFRSYEQYF. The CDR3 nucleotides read TGCGCCAGCAGCCTGGATTTTCGCTCCTACGAGCAGTACTTC.